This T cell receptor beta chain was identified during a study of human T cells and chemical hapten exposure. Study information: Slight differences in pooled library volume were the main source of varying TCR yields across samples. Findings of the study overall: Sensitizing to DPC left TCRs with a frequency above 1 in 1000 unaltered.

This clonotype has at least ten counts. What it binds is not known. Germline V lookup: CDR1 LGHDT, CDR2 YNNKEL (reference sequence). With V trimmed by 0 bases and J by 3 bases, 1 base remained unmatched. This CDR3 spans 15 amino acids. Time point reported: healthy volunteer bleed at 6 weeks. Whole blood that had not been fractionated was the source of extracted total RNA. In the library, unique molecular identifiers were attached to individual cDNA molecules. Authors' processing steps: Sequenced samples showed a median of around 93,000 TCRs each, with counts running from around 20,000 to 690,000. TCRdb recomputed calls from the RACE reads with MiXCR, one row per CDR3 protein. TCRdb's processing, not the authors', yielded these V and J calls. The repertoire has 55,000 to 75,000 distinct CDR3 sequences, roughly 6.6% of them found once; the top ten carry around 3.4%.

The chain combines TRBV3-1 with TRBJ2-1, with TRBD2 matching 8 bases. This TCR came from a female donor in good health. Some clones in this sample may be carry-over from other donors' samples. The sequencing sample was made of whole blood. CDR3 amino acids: CASSQEGTSYNEQFF. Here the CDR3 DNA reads TGTGCCAGCAGCCAAGAGGGGACTAGCTACAATGAGCAGTTCTTC.